The rows below give T cell receptor beta chains drawn from one sample of a study of blood T cell repertoires in COVID-19. Data came from immunoSEQ multiplex PCR; TCRdb stores just in-frame clones and leaves some out. The sample lists about 200,000 clones; around 86% were seen once. Sequences were obtained from peripheral blood. The receptors here all came from a man at least 80 years old with acute or convalescent COVID-19. Each CDR3 is given with its conserved first and last residue. D genes are given only for firm matches. Clone size is not always given. Where it is, it says once, few, many or a class for expanded clones.

V gene	D gene	J gene	clone size	CDR3 DNA	CDR3 protein
TRBV7-9	.	TRBJ2-5	.	TGTGCCACATTACTTTTTAGGGGTAGACAAGAGACCCAGTACTTC	CATLLFRGRQETQYF
TRBV29-1	.	TRBJ2-2	.	TGCAGCTCTCAAGGGGTTACCGGGGAGCTGTTTTTT	CSSQGVTGELFF
TRBV11-2	TRBD1	TRBJ1-1	.	TGTGCCAGCAGTCCTCGGACAGGGACCACTGAAGCTTTCTTT	CASSPRTGTTEAFF
TRBV15	.	TRBJ2-1	once	TGTGCCACCAGCATAGAGCCTAGGGGGGGGCAAAATGAGCAGTTCTTC	CATSIEPRGGQNEQFF
TRBV11-2	TRBD1	TRBJ1-2	.	TGTGCCAGCAGCTTCGACCGACAGGGCGTAGTCTATGGCTACACCTTC	CASSFDRQGVVYGYTF
TRBV6-5	.	TRBJ1-1	.	TGTGCCAGCAGTTACTTCCTAAGGGAGGCTACTGAAGCTTTCTTT	CASSYFLREATEAFF
TRBV6-1	TRBD2	TRBJ2-2	.	TGTGCCAGCAGTGATGGCTTTGCGGGAGGGCAGACCGGGGAGCTGTTTTTT	CASSDGFAGGQTGELFF
TRBV24-1	.	TRBJ1-2	.	TGTGCCACCAGTGATTTGAAGTCCGGGGGCTACACCTTC	CATSDLKSGGYTF
TRBV11-2	.	TRBJ2-1	.	TGTGCCAGCAGCTTGCCCCCTAGGAAAACTTACAATGAGCAGTTCTTC	CASSLPPRKTYNEQFF
TRBV7-2	TRBD1	TRBJ2-1	.	TGTGCCAGCAGCTTGGGACAGGGCCCCTACAATGAGCAGTTCTTC	CASSLGQGPYNEQFF
TRBV6-5	TRBD1	TRBJ1-1	.	TGTGCCAGCAGAGAGGGGGCGCTGATCACTGAAGCTTTCTTT	CASREGALITEAFF
TRBV25-1	.	TRBJ2-7	.	TGTGCCAGCAGTGAATTGGGCAGTTTCTACGAGCAGTACTTC	CASSELGSFYEQYF
TRBV18	.	TRBJ2-7	once	TGTGCCAGCTCACCGTCGCGAGAGTCCTACGAGCAGTACTTC	CASSPSRESYEQYF
TRBV2	.	TRBJ2-5	.	TGTGCCAGCAGCAAACTCAGGGAACTTAAAGAGACCCAGTACTTC	CASSKLRELKETQYF
TRBV24-1	TRBD2	TRBJ2-1	.	TGTGCCACCAGTGACAACGGACTAGCGGGAGGGTTTGGAGAGCAGTTCTTC	CATSDNGLAGGFGEQFF
TRBV7-7	.	TRBJ2-5	.	TGTGCTAGCAGCTTAGCGAATGGGGCAGGCCAAGAGACCCAGTACTTC	CASSLANGAGQETQYF
TRBV24-1	.	TRBJ1-2	.	TGTGCCACCAGTGTCGGGCAGGGCAATGGCTACACCTTC	CATSVGQGNGYTF
TRBV30	TRBD1	TRBJ2-1	once	TGTGCCTGGAGTAGGGACAGGGGCTACAATGAGCAGTTCTTC	CAWSRDRGYNEQFF
TRBV11-2	.	TRBJ1-2	few	TGTGCCAGCAGCCCGATGTACGGTCCAGGCTACACCTTC	CASSPMYGPGYTF
TRBV7-8	.	TRBJ1-4	.	TGTGCCAGCAGTCCAGGGACATTTGGCGTTGAAAAACTGTTTTTT	CASSPGTFGVEKLFF
TRBV21-1	.	TRBJ1-1	.	TGTGCCAGCAGCACCCGGGACAGCGGAATTGGCACTGAAGCTTTCTTT	CASSTRDSGIGTEAFF
TRBV7-6	.	TRBJ1-4	.	TGTGCCAGCAGCCCCGGGATCGGTGAAAAACTGTTTTTT	CASSPGIGEKLFF
TRBV6-1	TRBD2	TRBJ2-3	.	TGTGCCAGCAGTGAAAGAGGGAGTGCGGGAGTGGGCACAGATACGCAGTATTTT	CASSERGSAGVGTDTQYF
TRBV5-1	TRBD1	TRBJ2-7	once	TGCGCCAGCAGTGCAACAGGGGCGAACGAGCAGTACTTC	CASSATGANEQYF
TRBV7-2	.	TRBJ2-4	once	TGTGCCAGCAGCTCTTGGACAGGGACTAAGGACATTCAGTACTTC	CASSSWTGTKDIQYF
TRBV6-5	.	TRBJ1-2	once	TGTGCCAGCACCGGCGGGTTAAACTATGGCTACACCTTC	CASTGGLNYGYTF
TRBV7-2	.	TRBJ2-5	once	TGTGCCAGCAGCCAGTCGGGGACCCAGTACTTC	CASSQSGTQYF
TRBV5-4	.	TRBJ1-1	.	TGTGCCACCAAAAAGGAGGTGAACACTGAAGCTTTCTTT	CATKKEVNTEAFF
TRBV6-5	TRBD2	TRBJ2-1	.	TGTGCCAGCAGAGTAGTAGCGGGAGGGTCCCATGAGCAGTTCTTC	CASRVVAGGSHEQFF
TRBV3-1/TRBV3-2	.	TRBJ1-3	.	TGTGCCAGCACCCTAAGCTCTGGAAACACCATATATTTT	CASTLSSGNTIYF
TRBV19	TRBD1	TRBJ1-5	.	TGTGCCAGTAGGCCGGACAGGACTCAGCCCCAGCATTTT	CASRPDRTQPQHF
TRBV2	TRBD1	TRBJ1-5	few	TGTGCCAGCACCCCAAGAACAGGGGGTAATCAGCCCCAGCATTTT	CASTPRTGGNQPQHF
TRBV11-3	TRBD2	TRBJ2-1	.	TGTGCCAGCAGCTCGCTCTTATGGGGAGCGGGAGGATCCTACAATGAGCAGTTCTTC	CASSSLLWGAGGSYNEQFF
TRBV7-2	.	TRBJ1-2	.	TGTGCCAGCAGCTTAGGGCAGGCCGACTATGGCTACACCTTC	CASSLGQADYGYTF
TRBV6-5	TRBD2	TRBJ2-3	.	TGTGCCAGCAGAACTAGCGGTGCTCCCGGTGATACGCAGTATTTT	CASRTSGAPGDTQYF
TRBV7-2	.	TRBJ1-4	.	TGTGCCAGCAGCTTAGGTGGGAGCGGCAGGTTTAATGAAAAACTGTTTTTT	CASSLGGSGRFNEKLFF
TRBV7-6	TRBD2	TRBJ2-5	.	TGTGCCAGCAGCCCCCGGACTAGCGGGGTGGAGACCCAGTACTTC	CASSPRTSGVETQYF
TRBV2	.	TRBJ1-3	.	TGTGCCAGCAGTGAATGGACGGGAGTTGGAAACACCATATATTTT	CASSEWTGVGNTIYF
TRBV29-1	TRBD1	TRBJ2-1	.	TGCAGCGTTGCCAACAGGGGGGAGAGCAATGAGCAGTTCTTC	CSVANRGESNEQFF
TRBV18	TRBD1	TRBJ1-6	.	TGTGCCAGCTCACGGGACAGGGAGAATTCACCCCTCCACTTT	CASSRDRENSPLHF
TRBV29-1	.	TRBJ1-1	.	TGCAGCGTAGTAACAACAACGTACACTGAAGCTTTCTTT	CSVVTTTYTEAFF
TRBV5-8	TRBD1	TRBJ2-5	.	TGTGCCAGCAGCTCCTTTACCGGGACAGGGGGTAGAGAGACCCAGTACTTC	CASSSFTGTGGRETQYF
TRBV7-2	.	TRBJ2-5	.	TGTGCCAGCAGCTTAGCGGGAGTAACAGAGACCCAGTACTTC	CASSLAGVTETQYF
TRBV2	TRBD1	TRBJ1-2	.	TGTGCCAGCGAGCCCCTCGGGGACAGGGTGGGAGACACCTTC	CASEPLGDRVGDTF
TRBV2	TRBD1	TRBJ2-5	.	TGTGCCAGCAGTATTCAGGGGGCCCAAGAGACCCAGTACTTC	CASSIQGAQETQYF
TRBV3-1/TRBV3-2	.	TRBJ2-2	.	TGTGCCAGCAGCACCGGGACAATTCATATCGGGGAGCTGTTTTTT	CASSTGTIHIGELFF
TRBV7-2	.	TRBJ2-3	.	TGTGCCAGCAGCTTAGGTAGCGGACGCACAGATACGCAGTATTTT	CASSLGSGRTDTQYF
TRBV10-3	TRBD2	TRBJ2-7	.	TGTGCCATCAGCAGGGCCGGGGCTACTAGCGGCTACGAGCAGTACTTC	CAISRAGATSGYEQYF
TRBV7-2	TRBD1	TRBJ1-5	.	TGTGCCAGCAGCTTGGGACAGGGAGAACAGCCCCAGCATTTT	CASSLGQGEQPQHF
TRBV5-1	TRBD2	TRBJ2-2	.	TGCGCCAGCAGCTTGATCCTAGCGGGAGTCGGGGAGCTGTTTTTT	CASSLILAGVGELFF
TRBV5-4	TRBD2	TRBJ2-2	.	TGTGCCAGCAGCGCCGGGACTACTAACACCGGGGAGCTGTTTTTT	CASSAGTTNTGELFF
TRBV6-5	.	TRBJ2-3	.	TGTGCCAGCAGTATCGGTTATACGCAGTATTTT	CASSIGYTQYF
TRBV7-9	TRBD2	TRBJ2-1	once	TGTGCCAGCAGCCCCGGGACAGGGGGACTAGCGGGACTTTACAATGAGCAGTTCTTC	CASSPGTGGLAGLYNEQFF
TRBV6-5	TRBD1	TRBJ2-1	few	TGTGCCAGCGGGGGACAGGGCTACAATGAGCAGTTCTTC	CASGGQGYNEQFF
TRBV10-2	.	TRBJ2-4	.	TGCGCCAGCAGTGAGACAGGAAACATTCAGTACTTC	CASSETGNIQYF